This is a list of T cell receptor beta chains from one sample in a study of T-cell memory formation after mild COVID-19. Using its own MiXCR run on the 5' RACE reads, TCRdb lists one record per CDR3 protein. The sample holds around 530,000 distinct CDR3 sequences, about 20% seen once. Sequencing input: PBMCs or a T cell subset sorted from them (not recorded which). The receptor source for this set is an adult woman who had mild COVID-19 (a few samples of this study predate the infection). Cell type and time point are not known. CDR3s include the opening cysteine and the closing phenylalanine or tryptophan. D genes are given only for firm matches. The size field is filled for only some rows; it gives once, few, many or a size class.

D: NA
V: TRBV5-4
J: TRBJ1-2
size: NA
CDR3: CASRPGGGRYYGYTF
DNA: TGTGCCAGCAGACCCGGGGGTGGGCGCTACTATGGCTACACCTTC

D: TRBD2
V: TRBV20-1
J: TRBJ2-3
size: NA
CDR3: CSAHPTSGRDSTDTQYF
DNA: TGCAGTGCTCATCCCACTAGCGGGAGGGATAGCACAGATACGCAGTATTTT

D: NA
V: TRBV7-9
J: TRBJ2-1
size: few
CDR3: CAVGSGSYNEQFF
DNA: TGTGCCGTGGGGAGTGGGTCCTACAATGAGCAGTTCTTC

D: TRBD1
V: TRBV7-9
J: TRBJ1-1
size: once
CDR3: CASSLLGTGDRGTEAFF
DNA: TGTGCCAGCAGCTTACTTGGGACAGGGGACCGAGGCACTGAAGCTTTCTTT

D: NA
V: TRBV24-1
J: TRBJ2-1
size: NA
CDR3: CATSDPPLDGYNEQFF
DNA: TGTGCCACCAGTGATCCCCCCCTGGACGGTTATAATGAGCAGTTCTTC

D: TRBD1
V: TRBV4-3
J: TRBJ2-4
size: few
CDR3: CASSQSGTGVTKNIQYF
DNA: TGCGCCAGCAGCCAATCCGGGACAGGAGTCACCAAAAACATTCAGTACTTC

D: NA
V: TRBV12-3/TRBV12-4
J: TRBJ2-2
size: many
CDR3: CASILKRGLSTGELFF
DNA: TGTGCCAGCATCCTCAAACGGGGACTGAGCACCGGGGAGCTGTTTTTT

D: TRBD2
V: TRBV11-3
J: TRBJ2-7
size: few
CDR3: CASSPGLAGGRTHEQYF
DNA: TGTGCCAGCAGCCCAGGACTAGCGGGAGGAAGGACCCACGAGCAGTACTTC

D: TRBD1
V: TRBV4-1
J: TRBJ2-2
size: NA
CDR3: CASSQKPTGIANTGELFF
DNA: TGCGCCAGCAGCCAAAAACCGACAGGGATCGCGAACACCGGGGAGCTGTTTTTT

D: NA
V: TRBV30
J: TRBJ2-3
size: NA
CDR3: CAWKEDSTDTQYF
DNA: TGTGCCTGGAAAGAGGACTCCACAGATACGCAGTATTTT

D: NA
V: TRBV19
J: TRBJ2-1
size: NA
CDR3: CASSWLGNEQFF
DNA: TGTGCCAGTAGTTGGTTGGGGAATGAGCAGTTCTTC

D: NA
V: TRBV7-6
J: TRBJ2-1
size: few
CDR3: CASSFMDNGDNEQFF
DNA: TGTGCCAGCAGTTTCATGGACAACGGCGACAATGAGCAGTTCTTC

D: TRBD2
V: TRBV3-1
J: TRBJ2-7
size: NA
CDR3: CASSWTRVSYEQYF
DNA: TGTGCCAGCAGCTGGACTAGAGTTTCCTACGAGCAGTACTTC

D: NA
V: TRBV5-1
J: TRBJ2-7
size: few
CDR3: CASSWEAGADYEQYF
DNA: TGCGCCAGCAGCTGGGAGGCGGGGGCGGATTACGAGCAGTACTTC

D: TRBD1
V: TRBV24-1
J: TRBJ2-1
size: NA
CDR3: CATSDTRTGDAEQFF
DNA: TGTGCCACCAGTGATACTAGGACAGGTGACGCTGAGCAGTTCTTC

D: TRBD2
V: TRBV20-1
J: TRBJ2-3
size: NA
CDR3: CSAPAASGALRGTDTQYF
DNA: TGCAGTGCCCCCGCGGCTAGCGGGGCCCTACGGGGCACAGATACGCAGTATTTT

D: TRBD2
V: TRBV7-8
J: TRBJ2-2
size: once
CDR3: CASSATSGRVAGELFF
DNA: TGTGCCAGCAGCGCGACTAGCGGGAGGGTGGCCGGGGAGCTGTTTTTT

D: NA
V: TRBV20-1
J: TRBJ2-7
size: few
CDR3: CSALTDTYEQYF
DNA: TGCAGTGCTCTGACCGATACCTACGAGCAGTACTTC

D: NA
V: TRBV2
J: TRBJ1-2
size: NA
CDR3: CASSPGSPYTF
DNA: TGTGCCAGCAGTCCCGGTTCGCCATACACCTTC

D: TRBD2
V: TRBV7-3
J: TRBJ2-7
size: many
CDR3: CASSLTSSGRDLSYEQYF
DNA: TGTGCCAGCAGCTTAACTAGTAGCGGGAGGGATCTTTCCTACGAGCAGTACTTC

D: NA
V: TRBV28
J: TRBJ2-1
size: few
CDR3: CASSLFRGYEQFF
DNA: TGTGCCAGCAGTTTATTTCGGGGGTATGAGCAGTTCTTC

D: NA
V: TRBV4-2
J: TRBJ1-2
size: NA
CDR3: CASSPDQNYGYTF
DNA: TGTGCCAGCAGCCCAGATCAAAACTATGGCTACACCTTC

D: TRBD1
V: TRBV7-9
J: TRBJ2-5
size: NA
CDR3: CASNPGQLWQETQYF
DNA: TGTGCCAGCAACCCGGGACAGCTTTGGCAAGAGACCCAGTACTTC